This T cell receptor (beta chain) was sequenced in a study of identical twins. Regarding the study as a whole: The models gave estimates that fell short of the out-of-frame TCR alpha sharing seen in monozygotic twins. An excess of low generation probability was shown by twin-shared out-of-frame alpha sequences.

This clonotype appeared a few times. The antigen is unknown. The CDR3 has 17 amino acids. V lost 5 bases, J lost 3 bases, and 19 bases lay in between. Germline assignment: CDR1 SGHTA and CDR2 FQGTGA. Through template switching, a universal primer site was introduced, and the cDNA contained unique molecular identifiers. TCRdb independently ran MiXCR on the 5' RACE reads; one entry per CDR3 protein. In the table there are hundreds of thousands of distinct CDR3 sequences, over 8.5% of which are singletons. Healthy Caucasians were all of the donors. This sample was also put to use in a study of yellow fever vaccine responses in identical twins.

The chain links TRBV7-3 to TRBJ2-2; the D is unclear. The receptor comes from a woman in her late teens or twenties in good health. The sequenced sample consisted of PBMCs. CDR3 region: CASSAKNSRTDTGELFF. The CDR3 DNA reads TGTGCCAGCAGCGCTAAAAACAGCCGAACAGACACCGGGGAGCTGTTTTTT. Drawing the rest from reference TRBV7-3 and TRBJ2-2, the complete variable domain is GAGVSQTPSNKVTEKGKYVELRCDPISGHTALYWYRQSLGQGPEFLIYFQGTGAADDSGLPNDRFFAVRPEGSVSTLKIQRTERGDSAVYLCASSAKNSRTDTGELFFGEGSRLTVL.